One and the same sample provided the 4 T cell receptor beta chains below, sequenced in a study of identical twins. TCRdb recomputed calls from the 5' RACE reads with MiXCR, one row per CDR3 protein. The table shows roughly 710,000 distinct CDR3 sequences, with around 5.7% occurring only once. What was sequenced was naive T cells sorted from blood. The receptor source for this set is a young man in good health.

This clonotype was picked up many times. The V call is TRBV12-3 or TRBV12-4, the J call TRBJ2-5; tentatively, D is TRBD1 or TRBD2 (5 bases each). Trimming left V 3 bases short and J 5 bases short, with 22 bases between. There are 17 residues in the CDR3. CDR3: CASSFRQALGPEETQYF. The CDR3 DNA is TGTGCCAGCAGTTTCCGACAAGCCCTGGGACCCGAGGAGACCCAGTACTTC.

The gene calls are TRBV29-1 and TRBJ2-7; D is uncertain. This CDR3 has 11 residues. The germline CDR1 and CDR2 sequences are SQVTM and ANQGSEA. The V end lost 4 bases, the J end lost 1 base, and 5 bases lay between the germline ends. This chain's CDR3 is CSVAWSYEQYF. CDR3 nucleotides: TGCAGCGTTGCGTGGTCCTACGAGCAGTACTTC.

V gene TRBV10-3 combines with J gene TRBJ2-1; 9 bases are a match to TRBD2. Germline trimming cut 10 bases from V and 7 bases from J; bases unmatched to any gene: 8. The CDR3 sequence is 13 residues long. CDR1 and CDR2 from the germline V gene are ENHRY and SYGVKD. The CDR3 DNA reads TGTGCCACGGGACTAGCTACAATAAATGAGCAGTTCTTC. Translating gives CATGLATINEQFF.

This clonotype occurred many times. The chain employs TRBV29-1 and TRBJ2-7; 7 bases are a match to TRBD2. Germline CDR1 and CDR2: SQVTM and ANQGSEA. The CDR3 has 13 amino acids. Germline trimming cut 6 bases from V and 2 bases from J; bases unmatched to any gene: 7. CDR3 loop: CSVRNGLAYEQYF. The CDR3, as DNA: TGCAGCGTGAGAAATGGACTAGCCTACGAGCAGTACTTC.